This TCR beta chain was recovered during a study of T cells in Graves' hyperthyroidism and ophthalmopathy. Amplified TCR beta CDR3 regions derived from RNA transcripts. HTBI primers drove first-round RT-PCR of the TCR CDR3. Each CDR3 protein is one row after TCRdb ran MiXCR on the multiplex PCR reads. There are hundreds of thousands of distinct CDR3 sequences in the sample; about 25% occur only once, and about 25% lies in the top ten. Newly diagnosed hyperthyroidism, duration under 2 months, in patients aged 18 to 65. Patients were excluded because of uncontrolled infection, other autoimmune disease, pregnancy or lactation. The CDR3 is 12 amino acids. The V end lost 2 bases, the J end lost 6 bases, and 8 bases lay between the germline ends. Germline V gene lookup returns CDR1 MNHEY and CDR2 SVGEGT. Concerning this clonotype itself: Its antigen remains unidentified.

Regarding the study as a whole: In simple terms, a model built on 13 V-J features told ophthalmopathy apart from stable hyperthyroidism. Most clonotypes expanded in the thyroid (above 0.001) were also present in blood.

The sequence derives from a man aged 35-49 years with Graves' hyperthyroidism that later progressed to Graves' ophthalmopathy. This chain uses TRBV6-2 or TRBV6-3 with TRBJ2-7; no clear D. The material sequenced was blood. CDR3 sequence reads: CASSYLPSEQYF. In nucleotides, the CDR3 is TGTGCCAGCAGTTACCTACCTAGCGAGCAGTACTTC.